The source of this TCR beta chain is a study of blood T cell repertoires in COVID-19. Germline values: CDR1 MDHEN, CDR2 SYDVKM. V lost 2 bases, J lost 6 bases, and 6 bases stayed unmatched. The CDR3 has 15 residues. The table came from immunoSEQ multiplex PCR; TCRdb's copy has only in-frame clones and leaves some out. The table records roughly 130,000 clones, over 80% of them present only once. The chain employs TRBV28 and TRBJ2-1; TRBD1 matches at 8 bases. The clonotype comes from a man between 65 and 80 years old with acute or convalescent COVID-19. The specimen sequenced was peripheral blood. The CDR3 loop reads CASSLRETGVNEQFF. The CDR3 coding sequence is TGTGCCAGCAGTTTACGCGAGACAGGGGTCAATGAGCAGTTCTTC.